The 24 T cell receptor beta chains below were found in one sample sequenced in a study of blood T cells in healthy people across ages. Combining a sample-barcoded 5' primer with a J-beta primer mix, a second PCR ran for roughly 7 to 11 cycles. TCRdb re-called the 5' RACE reads through MiXCR, storing one row per CDR3 protein. The table includes 730,000 or so distinct CDR3 sequences, 43% detected once. The specimen was blood. The receptor set was obtained from a woman aged 55-70 years in good health.

The V call is TRBV7-2, the J call TRBJ2-5; TRBD1 might be the D (5 bases). Germline V gene data show CDR1 as SGHTA and CDR2 as FQGNSA. The length of the CDR3 is 15 residues. Trimming left V 1 base short and J 11 bases short, with 20 bases between. The CDR3 spells CASSLGGDGSYEQYF. The CDR3 DNA is TGTGCCAGCAGCTTAGGGGGCGACGGTAGTTATGAGCAGTACTTC.

The chain uses TRBV30 and TRBJ2-1; D might be TRBD2 (5 bases). The V gene lost 0 bases and the J gene lost 0 bases, with 12 bases spanning the gap. This CDR3 has 16 residues. Germline V CDR1 and CDR2: GTSNPN, SVGIG (reference sequence). CDR3 DNA: TGTGCCTGGAGTGTACTATTAGCGAGCTCCTACAATGAGCAGTTCTTC. It encodes CAWSVLLASSYNEQFF.

This clonotype was seen more than once but under ten times. This chain uses TRBV20-1 with TRBJ1-2; D is perhaps TRBD1 (6 bases). Per germline, CDR1 DFQATT and CDR2 SNEGSKA (reference sequence). Trimming took 6 bases from V and 6 from J, leaving 11 bases between them. The CDR3 covers 11 residues. The CDR3 here is CSAESGDGYTF. The CDR3 DNA reads as TGCAGTGCCGAGTCAGGGGATGGCTACACCTTC.

The chain recombines TRBV30 with TRBJ2-1; 10 bases agree with TRBD2. The J call may be faulty, since TRBJ2-7 better matches the DNA end. Germline CDR1 GTSNPN, CDR2 SVGIG (reference sequence). The CDR3 runs to 13 residues. The chain's CDR3 is CAQSRLAGGEQYF. CDR3 in DNA: TGTGCCCAGTCCCGACTAGCGGGCGGTGAGCAGTACTTC.

This clonotype was seen at least ten times. V gene TRBV7-2 combines with J gene TRBJ1-4; D might be TRBD1 (5 bases). V lost 5 bases and J 4 bases, leaving 8 bases between the germline ends. This CDR3 is built from 13 residues. From germline, CDR1 is SGHTA and CDR2 FQGNSA. The chain's CDR3 is CASSRGLNEKLFF. The CDR3 DNA sequence: TGTGCCAGCAGCCGGGGACTTAATGAAAAACTGTTTTTT. Drawing the rest from reference TRBV7-2 and TRBJ1-4, the complete variable domain is GAGVSQSPSNKVTEKGKDVELRCDPISGHTALYWYRQSLGQGLEFLIYFQGNSAPDKSGLPSDRFSAERTGGSVSTLTIQRTQQEDSAVYLCASSRGLNEKLFFGSGTQLSVL.

The chain combines TRBV20-1 with TRBJ2-3; tentative D call: TRBD2 (5 bases). With 5 bases removed from V and 0 bases from J, the gap between germline ends came to 15 bases. This CDR3 is built from 15 residues. The germline gives CDR1 DFQATT, CDR2 SNEGSKA (reference sequence). CDR3 residues: CSAEEGGGSTDTQYF. The CDR3 region has the DNA TGCAGTGCTGAAGAAGGAGGTGGGAGCACAGATACGCAGTATTTT.

Details on this clonotype: Just one base apart from a much larger clone, this may be a read error. The chain joins TRBV4-3 to TRBJ2-3; D gene unclear. The length of the CDR3 is 13 residues. Per germline, CDR1 LGHNA and CDR2 YSLEER. CDR3 bases: TGCGCCGGCAGCCAAGACTTCCGAGATACGCAGTATTTT. Translating it yields CAGSQDFRDTQYF.

This chain uses TRBV24-1 with TRBJ2-3, with D possibly being TRBD1 (5 bases). CDR1 and CDR2 from the germline V gene are KGHDR and SFDVKD. This CDR3 has 15 amino acids. Trimming removed 2 bases at V and 3 bases at J, with 11 bases between. CDR3 amino acids: CATSDSQEWTDTQYF. In DNA form, the CDR3 reads TGTGCCACCAGTGATTCACAGGAGTGGACAGATACGCAGTATTTT.

This clonotype came up many times. The chain couples TRBV9 to TRBJ2-1; 7 nucleotides agree with TRBD2. J gave up 3 bases and V 4 bases, and 7 bases lay outside the gene matches. This CDR3 is 15 amino acids long. Germline CDR1 SGDLS, CDR2 YYNGEE. CDR3 residues: CASSPPSGYYNEQFF. For the CDR3, the DNA is TGTGCCAGCAGCCCTCCTAGCGGTTACTACAATGAGCAGTTCTTC. The full variable domain, completed using reference TRBV9 and TRBJ2-1, is DSGVTQTPKHLITATGQRVTLRCSPRSGDLSVYWYQQSLDQGLQFLIQYYNGEERAKGNILERFSAQQFPDLHSELNLSSLELGDSALYFCASSPPSGYYNEQFFGPGTRLTVL.

In its sample, this clonotype was seen a few times. V gene TRBV7-2 combines with J gene TRBJ2-5, with 8 bases that match TRBD1. Germline values: CDR1 SGHTA, CDR2 FQGNSA. The J segment lost 2 bases and the V segment lost 5 bases, leaving 4 bases of the junction unmatched. This CDR3 comprises 14 residues. CDR3 bases: TGTGCCAGCAGCCGACAGGGGCTTCAAGAGACCCAGTACTTC. It translates to CASSRQGLQETQYF.

The gene calls are TRBV19 and TRBJ2-3, with 14 bases lining up with TRBD2. The CDR3 spans 17 residues. From germline, CDR1 is LNHDA and CDR2 SQIVND (reference sequence). Losses at the gene ends were 6 bases for V and 0 bases for J; bases not matched to a gene: 5. The CDR3 loop reads CASRRGTSGSSTDTQYF. CDR3 in DNA: TGTGCCAGTAGAAGAGGGACTAGCGGGAGTAGCACAGATACGCAGTATTTT.

A few counts support this clonotype. With a much larger clone just one base away, this may be a read error. This rearrangement joins TRBV7-2 to TRBJ2-7; the D is unclear. This CDR3 spans 9 amino acids. Germline V gives CDR1 SGHTA, CDR2 FQGNSA. The V end was cut by 11 bases, the J end by 12 bases, with 14 bases between. CDR3 residues: CAAGETRYF. CDR3 DNA: TGTGCCGCTGGAGAGACCCGGTACTTC. The variable domain in full, with the rest retrieved from reference TRBV7-2 and TRBJ2-7, is GAGVSQSPSNKVTEKGKDVELRCDPISGHTALYWYRQSLGQGLEFLIYFQGNSAPDKSGLPSDRFSAERTGGSVSTLTIQRTQQEDSAVYLCAAGETRYFGPGTRLTVT.

V usage is TRBV12-3 or TRBV12-4 and J usage is TRBJ1-6; D remains unclear. Trimming removed 1 base at V and 6 bases at J, with 19 bases between. The CDR3 is made up of 18 amino acids. The CDR3 nucleotides read TGTGCCAGCAGTTTAGGGCACGGGGTATTCGGCGGTAATTCACCCCTCCACTTT. The encoded protein is CASSLGHGVFGGNSPLHF.

The rearrangement joins TRBV20-1 to TRBJ2-7, with 7 bases lining up with TRBD1. Unmatched junction bases numbered 8, after V lost 6 bases and J lost 3 bases. The CDR3 consists of 13 residues. Germline-derived CDR1 and CDR2 are DFQATT and SNEGSKA (reference sequence). In DNA, the CDR3 is TGCAGTGCGCGGACAGGAGAGGGCTACGAGCAGTACTTC. It yields the protein CSARTGEGYEQYF.

The sample holds a few counts of this clonotype. V usage is TRBV7-2 and J usage is TRBJ2-1; D is perhaps TRBD2 (6 bases). Trimming took off 2 bases at V and 6 bases at J, with 17 bases between the two ends. Germline V gene sequence: CDR1 SGHTA, CDR2 FQGNSA. The length of the CDR3 is 16 residues. This chain's CDR3 is CASSLTRDLGFNEQFF. CDR3 DNA: TGTGCCAGCAGCTTAACCCGGGACTTGGGATTCAATGAGCAGTTCTTC.

This clonotype was observed a few times. The junction departs from the called germline gene at one end, perhaps through a read error. J is TRBJ2-1 and V is TRBV4-1; 10 bases are a match to TRBD1. The CDR3 runs 14 residues. CDR1 MGHRA and CDR2 YSYEKL come from the germline V gene. CDR3 residues: CASSEDRGLNEQFF. The CDR3 coding sequence is TGCGCCAGCAGCGAAGACAGGGGGCTTAATGAGCAGTTCTTC.

The chain combines TRBV6-4 with TRBJ1-4; D possibly corresponds to TRBD1 (5 bases). Trimming shortened V by 10 bases and J by 2 bases, and 17 bases separated the two germline ends. The CDR3 is made up of 15 amino acids. Germline V CDR1 and CDR2: MRHNA, SNTAGT. The CDR3 spells CATGTQEATNEKLFF. The DNA for the CDR3 is TGTGCCACCGGGACCCAGGAAGCGACTAATGAAAAACTGTTTTTT.

The chain links TRBV12-3 or TRBV12-4 to TRBJ1-2; D might be TRBD1 (5 bases). Trimming took 6 bases from V and 8 from J, leaving 13 bases between them. CDR3 length equals 12 residues. DNA of the CDR3: TGTGCCAGCAGCCTAGGGGCGATGGGCTACACCTTC. Its translation: CASSLGAMGYTF.

The V call is TRBV4-1, the J call TRBJ2-1; D is uncertain. Germline assignment: CDR1 MGHRA and CDR2 YSYEKL. The CDR3 loop spans 16 amino acids. With 3 bases removed from V and 4 bases from J, the gap between germline ends came to 16 bases. Here the CDR3 reads CASSHLDILTYNEQFF. DNA of the CDR3: TGCGCCAGCAGCCACCTTGATATTTTGACTTACAATGAGCAGTTCTTC.

Turning to this clonotype: This may stem from a read error, because a much larger clone lies one nucleotide away. This sequence joins TRBV20-1 and TRBJ2-3; D is perhaps TRBD1 (6 bases). Germline loops: CDR1 DFQATT, CDR2 SNEGSKA (reference sequence). CDR3 length: 12 amino acids. Trimming shortened V by 5 bases and J by 4 bases, and 10 bases separated the two germline ends. Here the CDR3 DNA reads TGCAGTGCTGGGACAAACGCAGATACGCAGTATTTT. Its protein product is CSAGTNADTQYF.

This rearrangement joins TRBV20-1 to TRBJ2-3; 7 positions match TRBD1. This CDR3 contains 14 residues. V lost 4 bases, J lost 4 bases, and 8 bases stayed unmatched. The germline gives CDR1 DFQATT, CDR2 SNEGSKA (reference sequence). In DNA, the CDR3 is TGCAGTGCTATACCGACAGGGTTCGCAGATACGCAGTATTTT. As protein: CSAIPTGFADTQYF.

This clonotype appeared many times. This chain joins TRBV21-1 and TRBJ2-3; the D call of TRBD1 is as the table states it, not checked on the DNA. TRBV21-1 is a pseudogene locus. This CDR3 is 15 amino acids long. For the CDR3, the DNA is TGTGCCAGCAGCAAAAATCCCGTCTTCAGAGATACGCAGTATTTT. It codes for CASSKNPVFRDTQYF.

This clonotype was counted once. The CDR3 sequence: CASSLAGRTGELFF. DNA for the CDR3: TGTGCCAGCAGCTTAGCCGGGCGCACCGGGGAGCTGTTTTTT. The chain joins TRBV7-9 to TRBJ2-2; D ambiguous. CDR1 is SEHNR, CDR2 FQNEAQ, per germline (reference sequence). V was trimmed by 0 bases and J by 4 bases, leaving 6 bases between them. The CDR3 extends over 14 amino acids. The full variable domain, rest sourced from reference TRBV7-9 and TRBJ2-2, is DTGVSQNPRHKITKRGQNVTFRCDPISEHNRLYWYRQTLGQGPEFLTYFQNEAQLEKSRLLSDRFSAERPKGSFSTLEIQRTEQGDSAMYLCASSLAGRTGELFFGEGSRLTVL.

The rearrangement joins TRBV20-1 to TRBJ2-7, with 7 bases aligning to TRBD2. V lost 5 bases to trimming and J lost 2 bases; unmatched junction nucleotides: 9. This CDR3 contains 14 residues. CDR1 is DFQATT and CDR2 is SNEGSKA in the germline V gene (reference sequence). The CDR3 nucleotides read TGCAGTGCTCCCCAGGCTAGCGGACCCTACGAGCAGTACTTC. Amino acid sequence: CSAPQASGPYEQYF.